This is a list of T cell receptor beta chains from one sample in a study of blood T cell repertoires in COVID-19. The assay was immunoSEQ multiplex PCR, and TCRdb's table has in-frame clones only and misses some. The profile covers around 81,000 clones, with roughly four fifths appearing a single time and approximately 14% taken by the ten largest. The material sequenced was peripheral blood. Receptor source: a human donor in a cohort sampled during active COVID-19. Both conserved end residues are part of each CDR3. A D gene is named only where the DNA matches it firmly. The listing skips clone size in some rows; elsewhere it reads once, few, many or a size class.

D gene	V gene	clone size	J gene	CDR3 DNA	CDR3 protein
TRBD1	TRBV19	.	TRBJ2-7	TGTGCCAGTAGTGCCTGGGACAGGTCCTACGAGCAGTACTTC	CASSAWDRSYEQYF
.	TRBV7-9	.	TRBJ2-7	TGTGCCAGCAGCTTAGACCCAGGGTTAGGGGACGAGCAGTACTTC	CASSLDPGLGDEQYF
TRBD1	TRBV5-1	.	TRBJ2-1	TGCGCCAGCAGCCCAGGACAGGGGAATTCTGAGCAGCTCTTC	CASSPGQGNSEQLF
TRBD2	TRBV9	.	TRBJ2-1	TGTGCCAGCAGCGGACTAGCGGGGGAGATTAATGAGCAGTTCTTC	CASSGLAGEINEQFF
TRBD2	TRBV6-5	.	TRBJ2-7	TGTGCCAGCAGTAAACCTGGGGGGGTCCTTATGCAGTACTTC	CASSKPGGVLMQYF
.	TRBV2	.	TRBJ1-4	TGTGCCAGCAGACGAACTTCAGGGGATAATGAAAAACTGTTTTTT	CASRRTSGDNEKLFF
.	TRBV19	.	TRBJ1-1	TGTGCCAGTACCCTAAGGGACTCTTTTGCTGAAGCTTTCTTT	CASTLRDSFAEAFF
TRBD1	TRBV10-1	.	TRBJ2-3	TGCGCCAGCAGTGGGAATCAGGGGGCTGGGGGCACAGATACGCAGTATTTT	CASSGNQGAGGTDTQYF
.	TRBV2	.	TRBJ1-1	TGTGCCAGCAGCCCCAGGCGGGGTGAAGCTTTCTTT	CASSPRRGEAFF
TRBD1	TRBV27	.	TRBJ2-2	TGTGCCAGCAGTAGGACAGGGGGCGGAGGGGAGCTGTTTTTT	CASSRTGGGGELFF
.	TRBV2	.	TRBJ1-5	TGTGCCAGCAGCCACCTCGCTTCCTTAGGGGGCAATCAGCCCCAGCATTTT	CASSHLASLGGNQPQHF
TRBD1	TRBV6-5	.	TRBJ1-2	TGTGCCAGCAGGAAGGGACAGGGGATCTATGGCTACACCTTC	CASRKGQGIYGYTF
TRBD2	TRBV7-3	once	TRBJ2-1	TGTGCCAGCAGCCCCGACGGGGGGGCCGGAAATGAGCAGTTCTTC	CASSPDGGAGNEQFF
.	TRBV5-4	.	TRBJ2-2	TGTGCCTACGAGTCAGGGACCGGGGAGCTGTTTTTT	CAYESGTGELFF
TRBD1	TRBV6-5	.	TRBJ2-7	TGTGCCAGCAGTCGCCTCGGACAGGGAGACTACGAGCAGTACTTC	CASSRLGQGDYEQYF
.	TRBV10-3	.	TRBJ1-1	TGTGCCATCAGCGAGACTGGGAACACTGAAGCTTTCTTT	CAISETGNTEAFF
.	TRBV19	.	TRBJ2-2	TGTGCCAGTAGTATCAGGTCCGGTACGAACACCGGGGAGCTGTTTTTT	CASSIRSGTNTGELFF
.	TRBV5-6	once	TRBJ1-2	TGTGCCAGCAGCTTGTCGGGAACTAACTATGGCTACACCTTC	CASSLSGTNYGYTF
.	TRBV2	.	TRBJ1-3	TGTGCCAGGGGACATAGCTCTGGAAACACCATATATTTT	CARGHSSGNTIYF
TRBD1	TRBV10-3	.	TRBJ1-5	TGTGCCATCAGTACCGGGACAGGGAGTGTTCAGCCCCAGCATTTT	CAISTGTGSVQPQHF
TRBD2	TRBV5-1	.	TRBJ2-1	TGCGCCAGCAGCTTGCTAGCGGGGGGTAACAATGAGCAGTTCTTC	CASSLLAGGNNEQFF
.	TRBV21-1	.	TRBJ1-1	TGTGCCAGCAGCAAAGGTTTGAGGACGGCGGAGGGCACTGAAGCTTTCTTT	CASSKGLRTAEGTEAFF
TRBD1	TRBV18	.	TRBJ1-4	TGTGCCAGCTCACCGGGACAGGTCCGTGAAAAACTGTTTTTT	CASSPGQVREKLFF
.	TRBV18	.	TRBJ2-3	TGTGCCAGCTCACCACGAGGAGTGAGTACAGATACGCAGTATTTT	CASSPRGVSTDTQYF
TRBD1	TRBV5-1	.	TRBJ2-3	TGCGCCAGCAGCCTGGGACAGGGGGTTTCAGATACGCAGTATTTT	CASSLGQGVSDTQYF
.	TRBV5-6	.	TRBJ1-2	TGTGCCAGCAGCAAAACAATGGCTGCTGACTATGGCTACACCTTC	CASSKTMAADYGYTF
.	TRBV4-2	few	TRBJ1-3	TGTGCCAGCAGCCAAGAAAGCGGACGTCCCTCTGGAAACACCATATATTTT	CASSQESGRPSGNTIYF
TRBD1	TRBV19	.	TRBJ1-3	TGTGCCAGTAGAATCGGACAGGGAATTGGCACCATATATTTT	CASRIGQGIGTIYF
.	TRBV6-5	.	TRBJ1-1	TGTGCCAGCACCAGGGAAACAGGGAACACTGAAGCTTTCTTT	CASTRETGNTEAFF
.	TRBV3-1/TRBV3-2	.	TRBJ1-1	TGTGCCAGCAGCCAAGATATCTCCAGAAGTGAAGCTTTCTTT	CASSQDISRSEAFF
.	TRBV10-3	.	TRBJ2-7	TGTGCCATCTGGGACGGGACTTACACCTACGAGCAGTACTTC	CAIWDGTYTYEQYF
TRBD1	TRBV9	.	TRBJ2-4	TGTGCCAGCAGTGAATCATTTACAGGGGTAAACATTCAGTACTTC	CASSESFTGVNIQYF
.	TRBV9	.	TRBJ2-1	TGTGCCAGCAGTATGAGCGGGCAGGGAGAGCAGTTCTTC	CASSMSGQGEQFF
.	TRBV4-2	once	TRBJ1-1	TGTGCCAGCAGCCAAGGAGGAAGGCGAGAGAACACTGAAGCTTTCTTT	CASSQGGRRENTEAFF
TRBD2	TRBV7-9	.	TRBJ2-5	TGTGCCAGCAGACCAAGCGGGGCCCAGTACCAAGAGACCCAGTACTTC	CASRPSGAQYQETQYF
.	TRBV5-8	once	TRBJ2-1	TGTGCCAGCAGTTTCGATGAGCAGTTCTTC	CASSFDEQFF
.	TRBV11-2	.	TRBJ2-3	TGTGCCAGCAGCTCTACCACGGATACGCAGTATTTT	CASSSTTDTQYF
.	TRBV2	.	TRBJ1-1	TGTGCCAGCAGTCCGGACTCCCCCCGAGCTTTCTTT	CASSPDSPRAFF
.	TRBV7-9	.	TRBJ1-1	TGTGCCAGCAGCTTGCTGGCAGGGAACACTGAAGCTTTCTTT	CASSLLAGNTEAFF
TRBD1	TRBV5-1	.	TRBJ2-4	TGCGCCAGCAGCCCGAAGATGGACAGGGGCATTCAGTACTTC	CASSPKMDRGIQYF